This TCR beta chain emerged from a study of T-cell memory formation after mild COVID-19. General study points: Researchers found some responding clones in pre-infection memory, a sign that cross-reactive memory joined.

Germline CDR1 reads SGHTA; CDR2 reads FQGTGA. The CDR3 totals 15 residues. V dropped 1 base and J dropped 0 bases, with 8 bases sitting between them. Comments on this clonotype: The antigen is undetermined.

Each CDR3 protein is one row after TCRdb ran MiXCR on the 5' RACE reads. The data hold around 250,000 distinct CDR3 sequences, with approximately 15% observed a single time. The sequence was collected from an adult woman who had mild COVID-19 (a few samples of this study predate the infection). Cell type and time point are not known. The chain employs TRBV7-3 and TRBJ2-3; D gene unclear. Sample: PBMCs or a T cell subset sorted from them (not recorded which). CDR3 amino acids: CASSLNYQSTDTQYF. The DNA for the CDR3 is TGTGCCAGCAGCTTAAACTACCAAAGCACAGATACGCAGTATTTT.